The clone carrying this TCR beta chain has only a few counts. Its antigen is as yet unknown. This entry belongs to a study of regulatory T cells in long-lasting Graves disease. Findings and caveats of the study: Among samples with persistent disease, TRBV28, TRBJ1-2 and TRBJ2-5 were favored. Peripheral blood alone, not thyroid tissue, underwent study.

Regarding time point: persistent/refractory GD, antithyroid drugs over 5 years with positive TRAb. PBMC-extracted RNA yielded the TCR library. Construction of the TCR beta libraries employed iRepertoire HTBI primers in conjunction with Arm-PCR of CDR3 regions. A single record per CDR3 protein comes from TCRdb applying MiXCR to the multiplex PCR reads. The sample lists 400,000 to 500,000 distinct CDR3 sequences, roughly 22% occurring once. Germline values: CDR1 LNHDA, CDR2 SQIVND (reference sequence). This CDR3 region has 15 residues. V was clipped by 7 bases and J by 4 bases, with 20 bases between them.

The TCR comes from a female donor with Graves disease. The rearrangement links TRBV19 to TRBJ2-7, with a tentative D call TRBD2 (5 bases). This specimen was peripheral blood mononuclear cells (PBMCs), taken when the disease was refractory, from a patient treated with antithyroid drugs. The CDR3 sequence: CASKGIRGGEYEQYF. The CDR3 coding sequence is TGTGCCAGTAAAGGAATCCGAGGAGGAGAGTACGAGCAGTACTTC.